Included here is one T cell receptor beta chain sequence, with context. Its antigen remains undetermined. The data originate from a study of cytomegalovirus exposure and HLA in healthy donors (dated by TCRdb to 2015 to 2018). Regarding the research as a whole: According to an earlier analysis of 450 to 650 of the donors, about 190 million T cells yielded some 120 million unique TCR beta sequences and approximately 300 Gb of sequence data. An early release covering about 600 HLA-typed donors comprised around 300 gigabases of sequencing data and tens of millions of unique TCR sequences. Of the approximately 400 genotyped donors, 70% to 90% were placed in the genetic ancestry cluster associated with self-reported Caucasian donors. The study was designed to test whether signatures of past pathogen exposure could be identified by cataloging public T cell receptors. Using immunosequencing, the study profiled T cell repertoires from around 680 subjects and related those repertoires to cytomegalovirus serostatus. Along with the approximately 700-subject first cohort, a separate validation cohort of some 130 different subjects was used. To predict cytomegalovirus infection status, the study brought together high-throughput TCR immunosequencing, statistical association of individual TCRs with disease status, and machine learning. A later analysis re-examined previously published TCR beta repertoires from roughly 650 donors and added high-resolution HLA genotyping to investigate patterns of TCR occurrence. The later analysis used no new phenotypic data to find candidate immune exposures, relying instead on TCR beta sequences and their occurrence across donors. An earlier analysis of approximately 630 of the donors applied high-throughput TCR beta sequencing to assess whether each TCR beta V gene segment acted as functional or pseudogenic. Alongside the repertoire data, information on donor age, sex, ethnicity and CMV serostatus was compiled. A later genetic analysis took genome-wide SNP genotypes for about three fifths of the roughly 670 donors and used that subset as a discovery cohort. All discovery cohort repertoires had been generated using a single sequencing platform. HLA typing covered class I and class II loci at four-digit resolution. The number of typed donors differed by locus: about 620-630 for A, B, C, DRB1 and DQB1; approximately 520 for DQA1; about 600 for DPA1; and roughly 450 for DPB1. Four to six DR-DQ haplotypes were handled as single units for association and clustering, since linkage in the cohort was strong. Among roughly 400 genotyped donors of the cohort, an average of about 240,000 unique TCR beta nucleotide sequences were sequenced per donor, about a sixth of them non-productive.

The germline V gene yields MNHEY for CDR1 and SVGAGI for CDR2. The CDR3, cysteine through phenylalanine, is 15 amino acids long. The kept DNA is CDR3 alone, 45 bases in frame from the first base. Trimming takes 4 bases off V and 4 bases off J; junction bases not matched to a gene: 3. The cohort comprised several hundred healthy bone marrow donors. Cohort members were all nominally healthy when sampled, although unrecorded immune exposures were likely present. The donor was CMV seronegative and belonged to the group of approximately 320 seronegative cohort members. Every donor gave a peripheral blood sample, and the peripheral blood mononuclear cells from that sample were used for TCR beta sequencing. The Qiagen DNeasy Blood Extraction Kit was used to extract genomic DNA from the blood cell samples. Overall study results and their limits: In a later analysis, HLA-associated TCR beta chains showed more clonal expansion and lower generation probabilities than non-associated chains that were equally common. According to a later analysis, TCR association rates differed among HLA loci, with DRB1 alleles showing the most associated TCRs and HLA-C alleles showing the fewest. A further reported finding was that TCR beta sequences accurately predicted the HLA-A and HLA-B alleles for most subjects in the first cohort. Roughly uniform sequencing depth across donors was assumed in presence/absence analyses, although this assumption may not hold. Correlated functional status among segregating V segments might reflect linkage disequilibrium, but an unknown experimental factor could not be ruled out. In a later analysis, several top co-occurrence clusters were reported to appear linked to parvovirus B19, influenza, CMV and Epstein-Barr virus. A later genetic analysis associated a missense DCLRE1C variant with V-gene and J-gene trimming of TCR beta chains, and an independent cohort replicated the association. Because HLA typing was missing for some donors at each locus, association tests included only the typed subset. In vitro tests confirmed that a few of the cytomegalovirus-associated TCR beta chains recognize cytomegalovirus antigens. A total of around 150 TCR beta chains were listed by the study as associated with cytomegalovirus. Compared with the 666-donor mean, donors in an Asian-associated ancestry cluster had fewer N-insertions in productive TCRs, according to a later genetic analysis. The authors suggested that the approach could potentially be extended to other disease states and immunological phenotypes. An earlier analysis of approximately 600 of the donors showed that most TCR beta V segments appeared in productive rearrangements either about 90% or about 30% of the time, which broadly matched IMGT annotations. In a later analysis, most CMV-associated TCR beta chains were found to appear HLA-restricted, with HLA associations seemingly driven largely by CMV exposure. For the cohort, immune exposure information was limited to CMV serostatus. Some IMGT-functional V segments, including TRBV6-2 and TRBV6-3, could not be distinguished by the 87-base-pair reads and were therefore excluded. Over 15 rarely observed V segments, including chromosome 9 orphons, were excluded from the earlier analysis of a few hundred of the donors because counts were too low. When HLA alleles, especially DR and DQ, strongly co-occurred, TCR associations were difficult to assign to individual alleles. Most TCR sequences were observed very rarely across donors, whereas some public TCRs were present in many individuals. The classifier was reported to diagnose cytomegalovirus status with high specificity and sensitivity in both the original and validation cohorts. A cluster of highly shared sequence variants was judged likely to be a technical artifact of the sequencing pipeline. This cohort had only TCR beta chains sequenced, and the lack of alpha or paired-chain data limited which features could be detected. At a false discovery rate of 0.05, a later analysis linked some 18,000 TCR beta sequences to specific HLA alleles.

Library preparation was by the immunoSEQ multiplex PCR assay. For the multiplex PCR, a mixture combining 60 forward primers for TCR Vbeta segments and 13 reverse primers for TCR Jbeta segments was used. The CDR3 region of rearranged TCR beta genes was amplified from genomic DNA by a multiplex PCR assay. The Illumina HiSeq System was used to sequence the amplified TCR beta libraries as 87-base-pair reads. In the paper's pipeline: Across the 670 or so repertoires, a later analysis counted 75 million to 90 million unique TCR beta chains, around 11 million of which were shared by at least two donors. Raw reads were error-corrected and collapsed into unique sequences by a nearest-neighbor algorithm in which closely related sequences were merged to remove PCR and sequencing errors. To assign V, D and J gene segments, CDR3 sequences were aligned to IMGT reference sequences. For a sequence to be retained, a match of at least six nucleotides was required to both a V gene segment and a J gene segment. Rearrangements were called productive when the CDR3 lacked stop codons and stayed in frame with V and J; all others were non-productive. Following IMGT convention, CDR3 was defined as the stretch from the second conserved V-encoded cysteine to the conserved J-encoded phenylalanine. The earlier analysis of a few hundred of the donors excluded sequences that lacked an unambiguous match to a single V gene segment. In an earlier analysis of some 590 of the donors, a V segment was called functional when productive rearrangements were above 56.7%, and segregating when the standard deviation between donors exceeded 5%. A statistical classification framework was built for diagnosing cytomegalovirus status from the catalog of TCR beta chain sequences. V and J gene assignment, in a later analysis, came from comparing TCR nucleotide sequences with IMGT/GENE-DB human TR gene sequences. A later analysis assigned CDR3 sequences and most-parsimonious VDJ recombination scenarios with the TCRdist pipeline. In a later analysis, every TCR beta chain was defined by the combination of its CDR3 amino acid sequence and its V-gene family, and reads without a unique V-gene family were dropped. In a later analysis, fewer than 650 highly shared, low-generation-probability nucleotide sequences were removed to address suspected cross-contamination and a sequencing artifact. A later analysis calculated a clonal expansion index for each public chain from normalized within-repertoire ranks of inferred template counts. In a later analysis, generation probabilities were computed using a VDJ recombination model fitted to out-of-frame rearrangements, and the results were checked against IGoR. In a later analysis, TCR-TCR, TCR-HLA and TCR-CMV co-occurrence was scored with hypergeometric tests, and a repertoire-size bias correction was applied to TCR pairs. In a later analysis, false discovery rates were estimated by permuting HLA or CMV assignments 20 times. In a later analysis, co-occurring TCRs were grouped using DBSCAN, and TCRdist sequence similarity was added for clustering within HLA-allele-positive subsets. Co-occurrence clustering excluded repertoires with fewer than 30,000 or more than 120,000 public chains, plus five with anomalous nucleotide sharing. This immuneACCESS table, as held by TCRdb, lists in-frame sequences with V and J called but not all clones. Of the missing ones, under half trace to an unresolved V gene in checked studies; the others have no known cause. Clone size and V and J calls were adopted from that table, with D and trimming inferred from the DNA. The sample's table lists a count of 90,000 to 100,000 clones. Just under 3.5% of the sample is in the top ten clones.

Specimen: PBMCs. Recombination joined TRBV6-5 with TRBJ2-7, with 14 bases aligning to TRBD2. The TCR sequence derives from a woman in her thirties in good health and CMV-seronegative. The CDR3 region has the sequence CASSSRLAGGYEQYF. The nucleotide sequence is TGTGCCAGCAGTTCCAGACTAGCGGGAGGGTACGAGCAGTACTTC.